The T cell receptor (beta chain) under discussion was sequenced for a study of blood T cell repertoires in COVID-19 (TCRdb year 2020). Broadly, across the study: Collaborator samples came from the United States, Italy and Spain and covered acute and convalescent phases of COVID-19. The prospective study material was composed of cDNA or gDNA derived from T cells, B-cell-depleted T cells, or PBMCs. Deeply sampled blood TCRbeta repertoires from subjects exposed to, actively infected with, or recovered from COVID-19 were included in the dataset. The repertoires were released in a freely available public database meant as a resource for research on the immune response to SARS-CoV-2. Samples came from the ongoing ImmuneRACE study (first 160 participants) plus 1,254 subjects from 6 global collaborators. Nearly every sample came with metadata listing a de-identified subject ID, COVID-19 status, age in years and sex. HLA class I and class II types, where available, came from metadata supplied by the sample provider rather than from assay-based typing.

Overall study results and their limits: Clinical and demographic metadata were provided uncurated, with the amount varying by source and participant.

TCRbeta CDR3 regions were amplified from genomic DNA using the immunoSEQ Assay, a bias-controlled multiplex PCR. The authors' pipeline ran thus. The number of nucleated cells in each sample was estimated by amplification of reference gene primers within the assay. To quantify the absolute abundance of each unique TCRbeta CDR3 rearrangement, sequence reads were collapsed and filtered. For each sample, productive Simpson clonality was calculated as the square root of Simpson's diversity index across productive rearrangements. Drawn from immuneACCESS, this table holds only the in-frame rearrangements with V and J called that TCRdb kept. Clones are partly lost; checked studies trace under half to an unresolved V gene and leave the rest unexplained. V, J and clone size were drawn from that table, and D and trimming were deduced from the DNA. This sample holds a few hundred thousand clones; 86% were observed only once. The ten largest clones take up 2.2% of the sample.

This clone appeared a single time. What antigen it recognizes has not been identified. No base quality information exists; no much larger clone differs at one position. Another Seattle source contributed samples from volunteer blood donors who had recovered from COVID-19. Collaborating institutions collected whole blood in K2EDTA tubes following their own protocols. For TCRbeta analysis, collaborators shipped samples as frozen whole blood, isolated PBMCs, or DNA extracted from either of those sample types. The sequenced sample was peripheral blood. The TCR originated in a man aged 25-45 years who had recovered from COVID-19.

The CDR3 region: CASSSGLSSYEQYF. The DNA sequence is as follows: TGTGCCAGCAGCTCCGGACTGAGCTCCTACGAGCAGTACTTC. The chain was built from TRBV6-2 or TRBV6-3 and TRBJ2-7; the best D guess is TRBD2, with 5 bases matching. The CDR3 runs 14 amino acids, cysteine and phenylalanine included. Kept here is only the CDR3 DNA, which spans 42 bases and is read in frame from base 1. Cut back by 6 bases and 0 bases, the V and J ends lie 12 bases apart. CDR1 and CDR2 (MNHEY, SVGEGT) derive from the germline V gene.